The 14 T cell receptor beta chains below all came from one sample that was sequenced in a study of patients and donors after allogeneic stem cell transplantation. TCRdb redid the calling of the RT-PCR reads with MiXCR, one entry per CDR3 protein. This sample yields over 200,000 distinct CDR3 sequences, of which around 40% are seen a single time; approximately 10% belongs to the top ten. The sequencing sample was made of blood, either unsorted or a sorted T cell fraction (not recorded which). The receptors derive from a human donor who was either an allogeneic HSCT recipient or a stem cell or donor lymphocyte infusion donor (not recorded which). It is not recorded whose cells these are; they may come from a transplant donor.

This clonotype was counted between two and nine times. The chain recombines TRBV20-1 with TRBJ1-5; a possible D gene is TRBD1 (6 bases). Trimming removed 3 bases from V and 1 base from J, with 10 bases in between. Germline values: CDR1 DFQATT, CDR2 SNEGSKA (reference sequence). The CDR3 length is 14 residues. This chain's CDR3 is CSASTGTSNQPQHF. CDR3 DNA sequence: TGCAGTGCTAGTACCGGGACAAGCAATCAGCCCCAGCATTTT.

This chain joins TRBV12-3 or TRBV12-4 and TRBJ2-1; D tentatively reads TRBD1 or TRBD2 (6 bases each). The CDR3 sequence is 17 residues long. The ends were cut back, 5 bases at V and 2 bases at J, with 19 bases in the middle. The CDR3 loop is CASSPALTGGAYNEQFF. As DNA, the CDR3 is TGTGCCAGCAGTCCGGCCCTAACCGGGGGCGCCTACAATGAGCAGTTCTTC.

The DNA for the CDR3 is TGTGCCAGCCGGAGGAGCACAGATACGCAGTATTTT. It specifies CASRRSTDTQYF. This sequence joins TRBV28 and TRBJ2-3, with D maybe TRBD2 (5 bases). In germline, CDR1 is MDHEN, CDR2 SYDVKM. Trimming stripped 8 bases from V and 0 bases from J, with 6 bases between. The CDR3 is 12 amino acids. The variable domain in full, with the rest retrieved from reference TRBV28 and TRBJ2-3, is DVKVTQSSRYLVKRTGEKVFLECVQDMDHENMFWYRQDPGLGLRLIYFSYDVKMKEKGDIPEGYSVSREKKERFSLILESASTNQTSMYLCASRRSTDTQYFGPGTRLTVL.

This rearrangement joins TRBV6-2 or TRBV6-3 to TRBJ2-6; TRBD1 matches 9 bases. The junction had 3 bases not matched to a gene; V was cut back by 4 bases and J by 2 bases. Per the germline V gene, CDR1 is MNHEY and CDR2 is SVGEGT. The CDR3 has 16 residues. The CDR3 bases are TGTGCCAGCAGTTCGGACAGGGGAACTGGGGCCAACGTCCTGACTTTC. Protein sequence: CASSSDRGTGANVLTF.

The chain joins TRBV29-1 to TRBJ1-2; D is unresolved. This CDR3 is 12 amino acids long. Germline V CDR1 and CDR2: SQVTM, ANQGSEA. Trimming removed 4 bases from V and 0 bases from J, with 6 bases in between. The CDR3 sequence: CSVVKANYGYTF. The DNA for the CDR3 is TGCAGCGTTGTGAAAGCTAACTATGGCTACACCTTC.

The chain combines TRBV20-1 with TRBJ2-3; 8 bases align to TRBD1. Unmatched junction bases numbered 5, after V lost 7 bases and J lost 2 bases. The CDR3 spans 13 residues. CDR1 DFQATT and CDR2 SNEGSKA come from the germline V gene (reference sequence). This CDR3 reads CSGTGGYTDTQYF. The CDR3, as DNA: TGCAGTGGAACAGGGGGATACACAGATACGCAGTATTTT.

This clonotype was seen a handful of times. The CDR3 protein is CASRGPGQFNEKLFF. The CDR3 DNA sequence: TGTGCCAGCAGGGGCCCGGGACAGTTCAATGAAAAACTGTTTTTT. The chain carries TRBV3-1 and TRBJ1-4, with 7 bases lining up with TRBD1. Germline V lookup: CDR1 LGHDT, CDR2 YNNKEL (reference sequence). V lost 6 bases and J lost 5; bases outside the gene matches: 9. CDR3 length equals 15 residues. The full variable domain, in which reference TRBV3-1 and TRBJ1-4 provide the parts outside the CDR3, is DTAVSQTPKYLVTQMGNDKSIKCEQNLGHDTMYWYKQDSKKFLKIMFSYNNKELIINETVPNRFSPKSPDKAHLNLHINSLELGDSAVYFCASRGPGQFNEKLFFGSGTQLSVL.

The chain recombines TRBV7-2 with TRBJ2-3, with D unclear. Per the germline V gene, CDR1 is SGHTA and CDR2 is FQGNSA. The CDR3 runs 12 residues. Trimming took 4 bases from V and 4 from J, leaving 6 bases between them. DNA for the CDR3: TGTGCCAGCAGCTCCTATCCAGATACGCAGTATTTT. It specifies CASSSYPDTQYF.

The chain uses TRBV3-1 and TRBJ1-4; no clear D. Germline V gene lookup returns CDR1 LGHDT and CDR2 YNNKEL (reference sequence). V lost 1 base and J 2 bases, leaving 8 bases between the germline ends. This CDR3 region has 15 residues. CDR3 protein: CASSQARVTNEKLFF. CDR3 nucleotides: TGTGCCAGCAGCCAAGCGAGGGTTACTAATGAAAAACTGTTTTTT.

The chain has TRBV20-1 and TRBJ2-2; a possible D gene is TRBD1 (6 bases). The length of the CDR3 is 14 residues. V lost 1 base and J 1 base, leaving 7 bases between the germline ends. Germline loops: CDR1 DFQATT, CDR2 SNEGSKA (reference sequence). In nucleotides, the CDR3 is TGCAGTGCTAGAGCGACAGGGAACACCGGGGAGCTGTTTTTT. Translated: CSARATGNTGELFF.

This clonotype appeared a few times. V gene TRBV12-3 or TRBV12-4 combines with J gene TRBJ1-1; D is possibly TRBD1 (6 bases). CDR3 size: 13 residues. V was clipped by 1 base and J by 7 bases, with 10 bases between them. The CDR3 protein is CASSLVAGVEAFF. DNA of the CDR3: TGTGCCAGCAGTTTAGTGGCAGGGGTTGAAGCTTTCTTT.

The CDR3 DNA follows: TGTGCCAGCAGCTCCGTGGGGGTCACTGAAGCTTTCTTT. Its protein product is CASSSVGVTEAFF. V and J are TRBV5-6 and TRBJ1-1; D may be TRBD1 (5 bases). Trimming stripped 3 bases from V and 4 bases from J, with 10 bases between. Germline lookup yields CDR1 SGHDT and CDR2 YYEEEE. The CDR3 runs to 13 residues.

This clonotype was seen a few times. This chain joins TRBV5-1 and TRBJ1-6; tentative D call: TRBD1 (5 bases). V dropped 1 base and J dropped 0 bases, with 8 bases sitting between them. Germline V gene sequence: CDR1 SGHRS, CDR2 YFSETQ. The CDR3 consists of 16 residues. CDR3 residues: CASSLLGVSYNSPLHF. In DNA, the CDR3 is TGCGCCAGCAGCTTGTTGGGGGTCTCCTATAATTCACCCCTCCACTTT.

The rearrangement links TRBV10-2 to TRBJ2-6; D may match TRBD1 or TRBD2 (5 bases each). The germline V gene encodes CDR1 WSHSY and CDR2 SAAADI. V was shortened by 3 bases and J by 4 bases, with 13 bases between the two germline ends. This CDR3 region has 16 residues. The CDR3 loop is CASSDPWGPGANVLTF. As DNA, the CDR3 is TGCGCCAGCAGTGACCCGTGGGGACCGGGGGCCAACGTCCTGACTTTC.